These 32 T cell receptor beta chains originate from one sample sequenced in a study of vaccination effects on CD4 cells after COVID-19. Pools of viral peptides were used by the ViraFEST assay to expand antigen-specific CD4+ T cells ahead of sequencing. A roughly 10-day culture period preceded the isolation of CD4+ T cells. The person's infection with SARS-CoV-2, confirmed by PCR, took place between March and December 2020. Their antigens are not known. Data came from immunoSEQ multiplex PCR; TCRdb stores just in-frame clones and leaves some out. Of tens of thousands of clones listed, about 80% were seen once; the top ten hold approximately 40%. Sample: CD4+ T cells from PBMCs cultured with a peptide pool, taken before COVID-19 vaccination. The source is a human donor who had a prior SARS-CoV-2 infection.

This clone came up once. The CDR3 loop is CASGQGAYADTQYF. The CDR3 nucleotides read TGTGCCAGTGGACAGGGGGCGTACGCAGATACGCAGTATTTT. The V gene is TRBV19, the J gene TRBJ2-3; 11 bases are a match to TRBD1. Germline CDR1 LNHDA, CDR2 SQIVND (reference sequence). The V and J ends lost 8 bases and 4 bases, in that order; junction bases with no gene match: 5. This CDR3 is built from 14 residues.

This chain uses TRBV20-1 with TRBJ2-1; D gene uncertain. The CDR3 is 12 amino acids. The V end was cut by 3 bases, the J end by 3 bases, with 6 bases between. CDR1 is DFQATT and CDR2 is SNEGSKA in the germline V gene (reference sequence). CDR3: CSASLRYNEQFF. In DNA form, the CDR3 reads TGCAGTGCTAGTTTGCGCTACAATGAGCAGTTCTTC.

The chain recombines TRBV6-2 or TRBV6-3 with TRBJ2-7; TRBD1 might be the D (6 bases). This CDR3 contains 14 residues. With 4 bases removed from V and 0 bases from J, the gap between germline ends came to 10 bases. Looked up from germline, CDR1 is MNHEY and CDR2 is SVGEGT. CDR3 sequence: CASSLGTSSYEQYF. The CDR3 DNA sequence: TGTGCCAGCAGTTTAGGGACATCCTCCTACGAGCAGTACTTC.

The gene calls are TRBV7-2 and TRBJ2-7; tentatively, D is TRBD1 or TRBD2 (6 bases each). The CDR3 consists of 17 residues. The V end was cut by 1 base, the J end by 0 bases, with 16 bases between. The germline gives CDR1 SGHTA, CDR2 FQGNSA. For the CDR3, the DNA is TGTGCCAGCAGCTTAGAGGGGGGACTGATAAGCTCCTACGAGCAGTACTTC. Its protein product is CASSLEGGLISSYEQYF.

This clone was observed a few times. The chain has TRBV3-1 (or the pseudogene TRBV3-2) and TRBJ2-3; a possible D gene is TRBD1 (5 bases). CDR3 length equals 14 residues. The germline CDR1 and CDR2 sequences are LGHDT and YNNKEL (reference sequence). The V and J ends lost 3 bases and 4 bases respectively, with 11 bases between them. The DNA of the CDR3 is TGTGCCAGCAGCCAGAACCTAGGGGCAGATACGCAGTATTTT. Residues: CASSQNLGADTQYF.

This chain uses TRBV6-5 with TRBJ1-4, with 7 bases fitting TRBD1. This CDR3 is built from 13 residues. The ends lost 7 bases at V and 8 bases at J; junction bases unmatched: 7. Germline loops: CDR1 MNHEY, CDR2 SVGAGI. The CDR3, as DNA: TGTGCCAGCAATGGACAGGTGGAGGAAAAACTGTTTTTT. This codes for CASNGQVEEKLFF.

The chain uses TRBV21-1 and TRBJ2-1; the D call TRBD2 from the table was never checked on the DNA. TRBV21-1 is tagged as a pseudogene. This CDR3 comprises 20 residues. The DNA for the CDR3 is TGTGCCAGCAGACTAGCGGGGGCCCTGGGAAGACTGGACACCTACAATGAGCAGTTCTTC. It codes for CASRLAGALGRLDTYNEQFF.

A few counts support this clone. The chain is built from TRBV4-2 and TRBJ1-6; D uncertain. CDR3 size: 14 residues. The V end was cut by 0 bases, the J end by 7 bases, with 7 bases between. From germline, CDR1 is LGHNA and CDR2 YNFKEQ. In DNA form, the CDR3 reads TGTGCCAGCAGCCAAGAAGGGTTAAATTCACCCCTCCACTTT. This sequence encodes CASSQEGLNSPLHF.

The chain recombines TRBV4-2 with TRBJ2-3, with a tentative D call TRBD1 (5 bases). The V end lost 0 bases, the J end lost 6 bases, and 16 bases lay between the germline ends. Germline lookup yields CDR1 LGHNA and CDR2 YNFKEQ. CDR3 length equals 16 residues. CDR3 DNA: TGTGCCAGCAGCCAAGATTGGACAACCATACCTGATACGCAGTATTTT. Protein: CASSQDWTTIPDTQYF.

The chain joins TRBV30 to TRBJ1-1; TRBD1 matches at 8 bases. V dropped 3 bases and J dropped 1; count of bases not matched to a gene: 13. Germline V lookup: CDR1 GTSNPN, CDR2 SVGIG (reference sequence). This CDR3 region has 17 residues. CDR3 in amino acids: CAWSADRGLATNTEAFF. DNA of the CDR3: TGTGCCTGGAGCGCAGACAGGGGCCTAGCTACGAACACTGAAGCTTTCTTT.

This chain links TRBV4-3 with TRBJ1-5; 8 positions match TRBD1. This CDR3 has 16 amino acids. Trimming took 0 bases from V and 7 from J; bases not matched to a gene: 8. From germline, CDR1 is LGHNA and CDR2 YSLEER. The CDR3 loop is CASSQEFGQGRQPQHF. In DNA, the CDR3 is TGCGCCAGCAGCCAAGAATTCGGACAGGGAAGACAGCCCCAGCATTTT.

The chain has TRBV5-5 and TRBJ2-1; the D gene is possibly TRBD1 (6 bases). The CDR3 consists of 14 residues. Germline V gene data show CDR1 as SGHKS and CDR2 as YYEKEE (reference sequence). V dropped 0 bases and J dropped 6 bases, with 10 bases sitting between them. The CDR3 DNA reads as TGTGCCAGCAGCTTGGACCAGGGGTTCAATGAGCAGTTCTTC. Its protein product is CASSLDQGFNEQFF.

This clone occurred once. The chain has TRBV27 and TRBJ2-3; no clear D. The germline V gene has CDR1 MNHEY and CDR2 SMNVEV (reference sequence). V lost 2 bases and J lost 4, with 7 bases in between. The CDR3 extends over 13 amino acids. CDR3 amino acids: CASSLLWSDTQYF. The DNA of the CDR3 is TGTGCCAGCAGTTTACTTTGGTCAGATACGCAGTATTTT.

This chain links TRBV30 with TRBJ2-1; D possibly corresponds to TRBD2 (5 bases). The germline V and J ends were trimmed by 3 bases and 11 bases, with 17 bases remaining between them. The CDR3 extends over 13 amino acids. Germline V CDR1 and CDR2: GTSNPN, SVGIG (reference sequence). CDR3 coding DNA: TGTGCCTGGAGGGAAAGAGGACCCGGGAAGCAGTTCTTC. Translation: CAWRERGPGKQFF.

This clone has just a few counts. The genes are TRBV9 and TRBJ1-2, with no clear D. V was pared by 3 bases and J by 5 bases, with 8 bases between. Germline lookup yields CDR1 SGDLS and CDR2 YYNGEE. The CDR3 is made up of 12 amino acids. CDR3 bases: TGTGCCAGCAGCGGCGGTGGGTATGGCTACACCTTC. The encoded protein is CASSGGGYGYTF.

The chain joins TRBV6-5 to TRBJ2-1; D may be TRBD1 (6 bases). Looked up from germline, CDR1 is MNHEY and CDR2 is SVGAGI. The CDR3 contains 15 residues. Trimming shortened V by 2 bases and J by 0 bases, and 8 bases separated the two germline ends. The chain's CDR3 is CASSYGGASYNEQFF. CDR3 sequence (DNA): TGTGCCAGCAGTTACGGGGGCGCCTCCTACAATGAGCAGTTCTTC.

This clone was recorded only once. The chain employs TRBV2 and TRBJ2-5, with a weak D call TRBD1 (5 bases). The CDR3 runs 12 residues. Trimming left V 7 bases short and J 5 bases short, with 11 bases between. Germline V gene lookup returns CDR1 SNHLY and CDR2 FYNNEI. CDR3 sequence: CASMGPWETQYF. CDR3 nucleotide sequence: TGTGCCAGCATGGGGCCTTGGGAGACCCAGTACTTC.

The CDR3 DNA follows: TGTGCCTGGAGTGTAGGGTATCCCGCAGGAGAGACCCAGTACTTC. Encoded protein: CAWSVGYPAGETQYF. The chain links TRBV30 to TRBJ2-5; D gene ambiguous. Per germline, CDR1 GTSNPN and CDR2 SVGIG (reference sequence). Between the trimmed V and J ends, which lost 0 bases and 4 bases, there was a span of 15 bases. This CDR3 contains 15 residues.

The chain uses TRBV7-6 and TRBJ2-1, with no clear D. Germline CDR1 is SGHVS and CDR2 is FNYEAQ. The V gene lost 5 bases and the J gene lost 4 bases, with 15 bases spanning the gap. This CDR3 contains 15 residues. In DNA form, the CDR3 reads TGTGCCAGCAGCCCCGCAGCAGGCAATTACAATGAGCAGTTCTTC. Protein sequence: CASSPAAGNYNEQFF.

As for this clone: At one of its ends the junction is not consistent with the germline gene, which may arise from a read error. The chain carries TRBV11-3 and TRBJ2-1; 9 bases agree with TRBD2. In germline, CDR1 is SGHNT, CDR2 YENEEA. The CDR3 consists of 16 residues. The CDR3 spells CAGSALVAGVSGEQFF. DNA of the CDR3: TGTGCCGGCAGCGCCTTGGTAGCGGGAGTATCGGGGGAGCAGTTCTTC.

This chain uses TRBV20-1 with TRBJ2-3; D remains ambiguous. CDR1 and CDR2 from the germline V gene are DFQATT and SNEGSKA (reference sequence). CDR3 length: 11 amino acids. V was pared by 4 bases and J by 10 bases, with 12 bases between. The CDR3 nucleotides read TGCAGTGCTAATTTAGGAAGGCCGCAGTATTTT. Its protein is CSANLGRPQYF.

In DNA, the CDR3 is TGTGCCAGCAGTTTTGGCCGGGGGCAGTTCTTC. It specifies CASSFGRGQFF. The chain uses TRBV12-3 or TRBV12-4 and TRBJ2-1; tentatively, D is TRBD2 (5 bases). V was shortened by 3 bases and J by 12 bases, with 9 bases between the two germline ends. This CDR3 has 11 residues.

This clone was recorded a few times. DNA for the CDR3: TGCGCCAGCAGCCAAGTTTCGGTCGGCTACACTGAAGCTTTCTTT. It encodes CASSQVSVGYTEAFF. V is TRBV4-1 and J is TRBJ1-1; no firm D call. The CDR3 runs to 15 residues. V was pared by 1 base and J by 3 bases, with 12 bases between. The germline V gene encodes CDR1 MGHRA and CDR2 YSYEKL.

V and J are TRBV6-1 and TRBJ1-2, with a weak D call TRBD1 (6 bases). The CDR3 length is 16 residues. The ends were cut back, 1 base at V and 6 bases at J, with 18 bases in the middle. Germline CDR1 and CDR2: MNHNS and SASEGT. CDR3 DNA sequence: TGTGCCAGCAGTGAAGAGGCCGGGGGGGCGGGAGATGGCTACACCTTC. Protein product: CASSEEAGGAGDGYTF.

This chain joins TRBV2 and TRBJ2-3; D might be TRBD1 or TRBD2, each matching 6 bases. V was clipped by 6 bases and J by 5 bases, with 18 bases between them. CDR3 length: 15 residues. Germline V gene data show CDR1 as SNHLY and CDR2 as FYNNEI. CDR3 residues: CASRGGRWIGDTQYF. In nucleotides, the CDR3 is TGTGCCAGCAGAGGGGGGCGGTGGATAGGAGATACGCAGTATTTT. Based on the CDR3 plus reference TRBV2 and TRBJ2-3, the full variable domain is EPEVTQTPSHQVTQMGQEVILRCVPISNHLYFYWYRQILGQKVEFLVSFYNNEISEKSEIFDDQFSVERPDGSNFTLKIRSTKLEDSAMYFCASRGGRWIGDTQYFGPGTRLTVL.

This chain joins TRBV18 and TRBJ2-5, with no clear D. Germline CDR1 and CDR2: KGHSH and LQKENI. The V and J ends lost 1 base and 5 bases respectively, with 11 bases between them. The CDR3 is made up of 14 amino acids. CDR3 coding DNA: TGTGCCAGCTCACCACGAGTCACGGGCGAGACCCAGTACTTC. Translation: CASSPRVTGETQYF.

This clone showed up just a few times. The CDR3 spells CATSDATAKSFYGYTF. The DNA of the CDR3 is TGTGCCACCAGTGATGCGACAGCCAAATCTTTCTATGGCTACACCTTC. The V gene is TRBV24-1, the J gene TRBJ1-2; D is possibly TRBD1 (5 bases). Trimming shortened V by 3 bases and J by 4 bases, and 17 bases separated the two germline ends. Germline CDR1 and CDR2: KGHDR and SFDVKD. This CDR3 spans 16 amino acids.

The chain joins TRBV2 to TRBJ1-6; D is possibly TRBD1 (5 bases). The germline V gene encodes CDR1 SNHLY and CDR2 FYNNEI. The CDR3 length is 14 residues. Trimming cost V 6 bases and J 5 bases, with 11 bases left between them. The CDR3 loop is CASSTGYDNSPLHF. The CDR3 DNA is TGTGCCAGCAGCACAGGATACGATAATTCACCCCTCCACTTT.

The chain links TRBV18 to TRBJ1-4; D gene uncertain. The CDR3 totals 13 residues. V dropped 3 bases and J dropped 8 bases, with 10 bases sitting between them. Looked up from germline, CDR1 is KGHSH and CDR2 is LQKENI. CDR3 region: CASSPAGDEKLFF. CDR3 DNA: TGTGCCAGCTCACCGGCAGGAGACGAAAAACTGTTTTTT.

The chain recombines TRBV23-1 with TRBJ2-7; D is unresolved. TRBV23-1 is flagged as an ORF with uncertain function. The CDR3 consists of 12 residues. CDR3 DNA: TGCGCTATCCTCCGGACCTCCTACGAGCAGTACTTC. Translated: CAILRTSYEQYF.

J is TRBJ2-2 and V is TRBV7-3, with no clear D. V was cut by 0 bases and J by 0 bases, with 5 bases left in between. CDR1 and CDR2 from the germline V gene are SGHTA and FQGTGA. This CDR3 is 15 amino acids long. The CDR3 spells CASSLTQSNTGELFF. The CDR3 DNA reads as TGTGCCAGCAGCTTAACACAATCGAACACCGGGGAGCTGTTTTTT.

The chain couples TRBV9 to TRBJ1-6; D perhaps matches TRBD1 (5 bases). The germline V gene has CDR1 SGDLS and CDR2 YYNGEE. Trimming cost V 0 bases and J 8 bases, with 9 bases left between them. The CDR3 contains 14 residues. The CDR3 region is CASSVEMGDSPLHF. The CDR3 DNA reads TGTGCCAGCAGCGTAGAAATGGGGGATTCACCCCTCCACTTT.